Below are 10 T cell receptor beta chains sequenced from a single sample in a study of T-cell reconstitution after alpha-beta-depleted transplantation in children. The library targeted TCRbeta and was prepared with unique molecular identifiers. One entry per CDR3 protein results from TCRdb running MiXCR on the PCR reads. The table includes some 200,000 distinct CDR3 sequences, approximately 11% detected once. Sequencing used PBMCs, obtained before TCRalphabeta/CD19-depleted stem cell transplant. The receptors come from a child younger than two with acute myeloid leukemia, due to receive a stem cell transplant.

This clonotype was recorded many times. V is TRBV7-9 and J is TRBJ2-5; D assignment may be TRBD1 or TRBD2 (5 bases each). CDR1 is SEHNR, CDR2 FQNEAQ, per germline (reference sequence). The ends were cut back, 3 bases at V and 7 bases at J, with 12 bases in the middle. The CDR3 runs 13 residues. The CDR3 protein is CASSFQGDRTQYF. Written as DNA, the CDR3 is TGTGCCAGCAGCTTTCAGGGAGATCGGACCCAGTACTTC. The full variable domain, in which reference TRBV7-9 and TRBJ2-5 provide the parts outside the CDR3, is DTGVSQNPRHKITKRGQNVTFRCDPISEHNRLYWYRQTLGQGPEFLTYFQNEAQLEKSRLLSDRFSAERPKGSFSTLEIQRTEQGDSAMYLCASSFQGDRTQYFGPGTRLLVL.

This clonotype was found many times. V gene TRBV19 combines with J gene TRBJ2-5, with 10 bases aligning to TRBD1. V shed 10 bases and J 3 bases; nucleotides not matched to a gene: 5. This CDR3 region has 13 residues. Germline V gives CDR1 LNHDA, CDR2 SQIVND (reference sequence). The DNA for the CDR3 is TGTGCCACCTCCGGGACAGGGGAAGAGACCCAGTACTTC. Translating gives CATSGTGEETQYF.

This clonotype was counted ten times or more. V is TRBV5-5 and J is TRBJ2-4, with 7 nucleotides matching TRBD1. V lost 3 bases, J lost 6 bases, and 12 bases stayed unmatched. This CDR3 is built from 16 residues. Germline-derived CDR1 and CDR2 are SGHKS and YYEKEE (reference sequence). The CDR3 nucleotides read TGTGCCAGCAGCTCGAATAACGGACAGGCGCGAAACATTCAGTACTTC. It codes for CASSSNNGQARNIQYF.

This clonotype showed up just a few times. V gene TRBV19 combines with J gene TRBJ2-5; the match to TRBD2 covers 10 bases. CDR3 length equals 15 residues. CDR1 is LNHDA, CDR2 SQIVND, per germline (reference sequence). Trimming removed 3 bases from V and 5 bases from J; junction bases left unmatched: 6. CDR3 in amino acids: CASSMLLAGAETQYF. As DNA, the CDR3 is TGTGCCAGTAGTATGTTGCTAGCGGGAGCCGAGACCCAGTACTTC.

The sample holds many counts of this clonotype. The chain is built from TRBV5-1 and TRBJ2-1, with 16 bases fitting TRBD2. Germline V lookup: CDR1 SGHRS, CDR2 YFSETQ. Losses at the gene ends were 3 bases for V and 2 bases for J; bases not matched to a gene: 2. This CDR3 is 17 amino acids long. For the CDR3, the DNA is TGCGCCAGCAGCTGGGGGACTAGCGGGAGGGCCTACAATGAGCAGTTCTTC. Its protein product is CASSWGTSGRAYNEQFF. The whole variable domain, remainder taken from reference TRBV5-1 and TRBJ2-1, is KAGVTQTPRYLIKTRGQQVTLSCSPISGHRSVSWYQQTPGQGLQFLFEYFSETQRNKGNFPGRFSGRQFSNSRSEMNVSTLELGDSALYLCASSWGTSGRAYNEQFFGPGTRLTVL.

Points on this clonotype: Likely a read error: the CDR3 ends without its conserved phenylalanine or tryptophan. V usage is TRBV5-6 and J usage is TRBJ2-7; tentatively, D is TRBD2 (5 bases). This CDR3 has 15 amino acids. CDR1 and CDR2 (germline): SGHDT, YYEEEE. Trimming pared 4 bases from V and 1 base from J, leaving 15 bases between. The CDR3 coding sequence is TGTGCCAGCAGCCCCGGGGTTCTGGGGTCCTACGAGCAGTACATC. It specifies CASSPGVLGSYEQYI.

Ten or more counts support this clonotype. The V gene is TRBV4-2, the J gene TRBJ1-1; D not certain. The CDR3 extends over 16 amino acids. Trimming removed 0 bases from V and 8 bases from J, with 19 bases in between. The germline gives CDR1 LGHNA, CDR2 YNFKEQ. The CDR3 sequence: CASSQEQFQSHGEAFF. For the CDR3, the DNA is TGTGCCAGCAGCCAAGAACAATTCCAGTCTCACGGGGAAGCTTTCTTT.

This clonotype was detected once. Possible read error: a much larger clone is one base away. The rearrangement uses TRBV7-9 and TRBJ2-1, with D uncertain. Trimming cost V 1 base and J 7 bases, with 8 bases left between them. CDR3 length equals 13 residues. Germline V gives CDR1 SEHNR, CDR2 FQNEAQ (reference sequence). The CDR3 coding sequence is TGTGCCAGCAGCTTAGTAGTCTTTAATGAGCAGTTCTTC. Amino acids: CASSLVVFNEQFF.

CDR3 protein: CASSPQDRDGYGYTF. CDR3 nucleotide sequence: TGTGCCAGCAGCCCTCAGGACAGGGACGGCTATGGCTACACCTTC. The chain has TRBV7-6 and TRBJ1-2; 8 bases map to TRBD1. CDR3 length: 15 amino acids. J lost 4 bases, V lost 5 bases, and 9 bases had no gene match. CDR1 SGHVS and CDR2 FNYEAQ come from the germline V gene.

V is TRBV5-1 and J is TRBJ1-4; tentative D call: TRBD1 (6 bases). The CDR3 covers 16 residues. CDR1 is SGHRS and CDR2 is YFSETQ in the germline V gene. V was shortened by 4 bases and J by 0 bases, with 13 bases between the two germline ends. The CDR3 DNA sequence: TGCGCCAGCAGCCAAGGACAGAGGACAACTAATGAAAAACTGTTTTTT. Protein sequence: CASSQGQRTTNEKLFF.